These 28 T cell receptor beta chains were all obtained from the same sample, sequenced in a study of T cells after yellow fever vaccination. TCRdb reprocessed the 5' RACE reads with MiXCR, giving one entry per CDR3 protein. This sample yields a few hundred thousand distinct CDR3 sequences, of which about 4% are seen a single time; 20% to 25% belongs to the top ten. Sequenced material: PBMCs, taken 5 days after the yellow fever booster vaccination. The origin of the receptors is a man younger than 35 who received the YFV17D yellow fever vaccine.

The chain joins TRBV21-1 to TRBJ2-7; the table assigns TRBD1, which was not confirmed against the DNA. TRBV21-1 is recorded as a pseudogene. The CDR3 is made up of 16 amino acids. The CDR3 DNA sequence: TGTGCCAGCAGCAAAGCGCTTGGGGACAGGGCGCACGAGCAGTACGTC. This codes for CASSKALGDRAHEQYV.

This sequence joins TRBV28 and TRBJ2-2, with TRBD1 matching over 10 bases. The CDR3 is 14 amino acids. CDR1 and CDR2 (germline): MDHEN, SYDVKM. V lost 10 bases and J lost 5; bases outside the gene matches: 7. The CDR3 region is CATGRGQGTGELFF. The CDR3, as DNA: TGTGCCACTGGCCGGGGACAGGGGACCGGGGAGCTGTTTTTT.

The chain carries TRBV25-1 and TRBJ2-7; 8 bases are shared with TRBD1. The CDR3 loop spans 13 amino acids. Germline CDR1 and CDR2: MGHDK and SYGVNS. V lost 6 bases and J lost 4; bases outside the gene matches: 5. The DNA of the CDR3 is TGTGCCAGCAGACGGACAGGGAAGTACGAGCAGTACTTC. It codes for CASRRTGKYEQYF.

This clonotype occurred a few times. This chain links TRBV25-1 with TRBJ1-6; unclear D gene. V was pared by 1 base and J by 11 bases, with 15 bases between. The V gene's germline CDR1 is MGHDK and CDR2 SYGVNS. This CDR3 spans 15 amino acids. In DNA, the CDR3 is TGTGCCAGCAGTGAATCCGGGATTGAGCGGGCACCCCTCCACTTT. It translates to CASSESGIERAPLHF.

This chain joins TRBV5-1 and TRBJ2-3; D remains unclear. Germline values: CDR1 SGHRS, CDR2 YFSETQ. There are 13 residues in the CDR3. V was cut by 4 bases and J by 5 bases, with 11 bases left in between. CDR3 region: CASSRTAKDTQYF. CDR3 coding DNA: TGCGCCAGCAGCCGAACGGCCAAAGATACGCAGTATTTT.

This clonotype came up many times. Here the CDR3 DNA reads TGTGCCACCTGGGACGGAGCCTTGAGGGCAGATACGCAGTATTTT. Protein sequence: CATWDGALRADTQYF. The V and J genes are TRBV7-2 and TRBJ2-3; D tentatively fits TRBD1 or TRBD2 (5 bases each). Germline CDR1 SGHTA, CDR2 FQGNSA. The germline V and J ends were trimmed by 10 bases and 4 bases, with 21 bases remaining between them. This CDR3 contains 15 residues.

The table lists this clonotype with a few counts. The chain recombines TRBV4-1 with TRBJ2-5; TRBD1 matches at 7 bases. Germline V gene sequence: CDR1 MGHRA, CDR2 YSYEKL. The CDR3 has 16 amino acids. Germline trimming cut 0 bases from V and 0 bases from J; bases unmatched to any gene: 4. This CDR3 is CASSQDRDRDQETQYF. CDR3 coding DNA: TGCGCCAGCAGCCAAGACAGGGACAGAGACCAAGAGACCCAGTACTTC.

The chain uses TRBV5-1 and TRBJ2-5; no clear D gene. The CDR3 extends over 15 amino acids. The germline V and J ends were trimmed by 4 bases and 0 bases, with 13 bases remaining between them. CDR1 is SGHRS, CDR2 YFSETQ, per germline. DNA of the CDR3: TGCGCCAGCAGCACGGACCTACTGTACCAAGAGACCCAGTACTTC. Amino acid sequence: CASSTDLLYQETQYF.

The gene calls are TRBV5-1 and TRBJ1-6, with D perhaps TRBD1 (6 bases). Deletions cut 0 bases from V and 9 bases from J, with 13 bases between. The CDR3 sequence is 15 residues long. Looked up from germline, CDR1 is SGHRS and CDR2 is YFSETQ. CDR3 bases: TGCGCCAGCAGCTTGGAGGGAGGGGGAGTTTCACCCCTCCACTTT. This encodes CASSLEGGGVSPLHF.

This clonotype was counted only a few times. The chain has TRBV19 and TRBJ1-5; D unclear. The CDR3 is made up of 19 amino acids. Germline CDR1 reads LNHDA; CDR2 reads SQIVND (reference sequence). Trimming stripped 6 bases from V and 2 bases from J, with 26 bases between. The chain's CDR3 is CASRDTRAHRSSGNQPQHF. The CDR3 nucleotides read TGTGCCAGTAGAGACACCCGGGCCCATCGTTCCTCCGGCAATCAGCCCCAGCATTTT.

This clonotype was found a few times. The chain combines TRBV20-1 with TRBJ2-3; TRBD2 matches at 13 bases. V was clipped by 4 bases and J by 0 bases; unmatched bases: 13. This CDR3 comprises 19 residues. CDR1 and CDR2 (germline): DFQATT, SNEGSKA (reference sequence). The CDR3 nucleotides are TGCAGTGCTACTGGGTCGACTAGCGGGGGGCAGAGTAGCACAGATACGCAGTATTTT. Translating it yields CSATGSTSGGQSSTDTQYF.

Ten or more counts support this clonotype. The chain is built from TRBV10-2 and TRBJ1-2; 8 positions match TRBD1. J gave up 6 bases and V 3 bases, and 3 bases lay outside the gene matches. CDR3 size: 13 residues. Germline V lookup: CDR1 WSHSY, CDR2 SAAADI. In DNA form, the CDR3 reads TGCGCCAGCAGTGAAACAGGGGGTAATGGCTACACCTTC. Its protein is CASSETGGNGYTF.

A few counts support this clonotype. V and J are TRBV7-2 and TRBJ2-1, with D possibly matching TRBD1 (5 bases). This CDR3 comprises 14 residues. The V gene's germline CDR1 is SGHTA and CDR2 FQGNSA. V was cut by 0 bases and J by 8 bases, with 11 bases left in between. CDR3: CASSLAQGPHEQFF. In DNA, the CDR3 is TGTGCCAGCAGCTTAGCTCAGGGCCCCCATGAGCAGTTCTTC.

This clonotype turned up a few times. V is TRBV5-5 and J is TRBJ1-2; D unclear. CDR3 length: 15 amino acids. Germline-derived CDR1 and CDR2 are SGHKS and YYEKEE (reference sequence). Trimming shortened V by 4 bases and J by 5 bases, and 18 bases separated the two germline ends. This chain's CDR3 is CASSTGSRMEYGYTF. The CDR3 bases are TGTGCCAGCAGCACTGGGAGCAGGATGGAGTATGGCTACACCTTC.

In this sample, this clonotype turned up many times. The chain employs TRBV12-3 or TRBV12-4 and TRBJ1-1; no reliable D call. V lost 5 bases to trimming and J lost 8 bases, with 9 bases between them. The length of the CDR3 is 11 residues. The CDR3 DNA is TGTGCCAGCAGTCTAGGGCCAGAAGCTTTCTTT. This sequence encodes CASSLGPEAFF.

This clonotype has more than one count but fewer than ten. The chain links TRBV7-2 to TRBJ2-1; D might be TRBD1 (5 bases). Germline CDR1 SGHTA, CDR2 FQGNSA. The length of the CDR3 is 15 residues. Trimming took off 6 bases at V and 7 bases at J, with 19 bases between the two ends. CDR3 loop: CASSRARDFTNEQFF. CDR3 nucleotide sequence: TGTGCCAGCAGTCGGGCCAGGGATTTTACTAATGAGCAGTTCTTC.

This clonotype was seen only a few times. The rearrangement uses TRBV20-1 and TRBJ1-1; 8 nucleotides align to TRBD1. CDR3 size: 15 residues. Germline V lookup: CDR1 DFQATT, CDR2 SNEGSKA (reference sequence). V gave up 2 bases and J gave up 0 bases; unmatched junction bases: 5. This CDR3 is CSARSQGGMNTEAFF. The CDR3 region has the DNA TGCAGTGCTAGATCACAGGGGGGAATGAACACTGAAGCTTTCTTT.

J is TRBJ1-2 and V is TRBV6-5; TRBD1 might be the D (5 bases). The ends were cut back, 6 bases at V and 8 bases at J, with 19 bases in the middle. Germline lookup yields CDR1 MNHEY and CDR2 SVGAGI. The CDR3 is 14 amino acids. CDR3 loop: CASRPPQGAGGYTF. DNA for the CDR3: TGTGCCAGCAGGCCCCCCCAGGGTGCTGGAGGCTACACCTTC.

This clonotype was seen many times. CDR3 in DNA: TGTGCCAGCAGTTTTTCGAAAGCGGGGGAGCAAGAGACCCAGTACTTC. The encoded protein is CASSFSKAGEQETQYF. The chain is built from TRBV28 and TRBJ2-5, with 8 bases matching TRBD2. The CDR3 totals 16 residues. Germline V gene lookup returns CDR1 MDHEN and CDR2 SYDVKM. V trimming: 3 bases; J trimming: 2 bases; junction bases outside the gene matches: 8. Based on the CDR3 plus reference TRBV28 and TRBJ2-5, the full variable domain is DVKVTQSSRYLVKRTGEKVFLECVQDMDHENMFWYRQDPGLGLRLIYFSYDVKMKEKGDIPEGYSVSREKKERFSLILESASTNQTSMYLCASSFSKAGEQETQYFGPGTRLLVL.

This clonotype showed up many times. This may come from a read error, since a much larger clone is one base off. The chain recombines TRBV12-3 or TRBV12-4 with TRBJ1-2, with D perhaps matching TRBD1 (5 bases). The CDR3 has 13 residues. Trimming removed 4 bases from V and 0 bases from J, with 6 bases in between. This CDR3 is CASSSGANYGYTF. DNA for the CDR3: TGTGCCAGCAGTTCGGGGGCTAACTATGGCTACACCTTC.

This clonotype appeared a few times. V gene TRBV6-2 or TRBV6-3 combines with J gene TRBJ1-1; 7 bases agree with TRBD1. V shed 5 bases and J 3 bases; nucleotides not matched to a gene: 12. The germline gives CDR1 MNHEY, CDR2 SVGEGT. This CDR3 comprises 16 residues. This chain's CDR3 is CASSNPRPRGHTEAFF. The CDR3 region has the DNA TGTGCCAGCAGTAACCCAAGACCTAGGGGGCACACTGAAGCTTTCTTT.

CDR3 in amino acids: CASSQLGTGNRNTGELFF. The CDR3 DNA is TGTGCCAGCAGCCAGCTAGGGACCGGGAATCGGAACACCGGGGAGCTGTTTTTT. This chain links TRBV14 with TRBJ2-2; possibly TRBD1 or TRBD2 for D (5 bases each). Trimming removed 3 bases at V and 1 base at J, with 18 bases between. The CDR3 is 18 amino acids. Looked up from germline, CDR1 is SGHDN and CDR2 is FVKESK.

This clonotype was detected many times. The CDR3 DNA sequence: TGTGCCAGCAGCGATTTCGGGGACAATGGCTACGAGCAGTACGTC. This encodes CASSDFGDNGYEQYV. The chain is built from TRBV7-8 and TRBJ2-7, with a weak D call TRBD1 (6 bases). Trimming shortened V by 5 bases and J by 3 bases, and 17 bases separated the two germline ends. Germline-derived CDR1 and CDR2 are SGHVS and FQNEAQ. This CDR3 has 15 residues.

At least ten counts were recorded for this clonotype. The CDR3 reads CANPGEGDV. In DNA form, the CDR3 reads TGTGCCAACCCCGGAGAGGGAGACGTC. The V gene is TRBV6-6, the J gene TRBJ2-7, with D possibly matching TRBD2 (5 bases). Germline-derived CDR1 and CDR2 are MNHNY and SVGAGI (reference sequence). The CDR3 is 9 amino acids.

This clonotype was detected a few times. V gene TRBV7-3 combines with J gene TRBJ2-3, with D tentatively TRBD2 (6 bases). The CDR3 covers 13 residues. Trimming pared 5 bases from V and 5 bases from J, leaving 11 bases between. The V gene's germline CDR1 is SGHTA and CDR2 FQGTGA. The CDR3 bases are TGTGCCAGCAGCGGGGACTTCCGAGATACGCAGTATTTT. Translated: CASSGDFRDTQYF.

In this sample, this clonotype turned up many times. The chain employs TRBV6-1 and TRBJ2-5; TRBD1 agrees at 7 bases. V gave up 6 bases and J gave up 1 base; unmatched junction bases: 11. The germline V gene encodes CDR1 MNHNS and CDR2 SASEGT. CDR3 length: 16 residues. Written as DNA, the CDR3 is TGTGCCAGCAGCCGAGATTTGGGGACAGTCCAAGAGACCCAGTACTTC. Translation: CASSRDLGTVQETQYF.

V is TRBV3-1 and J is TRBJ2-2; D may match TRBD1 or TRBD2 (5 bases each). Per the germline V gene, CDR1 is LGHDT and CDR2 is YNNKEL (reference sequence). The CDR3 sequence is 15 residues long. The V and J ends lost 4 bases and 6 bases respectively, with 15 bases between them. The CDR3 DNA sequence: TGTGCCAGCAGCCTCCGGGACCATTCACCCGGGGAGCTGTTTTTT. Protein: CASSLRDHSPGELFF.

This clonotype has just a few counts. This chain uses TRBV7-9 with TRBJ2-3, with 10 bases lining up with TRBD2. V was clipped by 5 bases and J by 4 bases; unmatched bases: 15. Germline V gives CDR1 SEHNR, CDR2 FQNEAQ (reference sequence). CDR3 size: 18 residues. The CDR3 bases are TGTGCCAGCAGCACCTTAGCGGGGGGCGACCAACAGTCAGATACGCAGTATTTT. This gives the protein CASSTLAGGDQQSDTQYF.